The 24 T cell receptor beta chains given below trace back to one sample, sequenced in a study of blood T cell repertoires in COVID-19. Libraries were prepared by immunoSEQ multiplex PCR; TCRdb keeps only in-frame clonotypes and omits some of them. Of roughly 360,000 clones in the sample, roughly 90% were seen once. Specimen: PBMCs or T cells enriched from blood (not recorded which). These receptors were obtained from a woman under 40 with acute COVID-19.

V gene TRBV24-1 combines with J gene TRBJ1-5; 9 nucleotides line up with TRBD1. Per germline, CDR1 KGHDR and CDR2 SFDVKD. With 3 bases clipped from V and 4 bases from J, the junction kept 6 bases outside the gene matches. CDR3 length: 16 amino acids. The DNA of the CDR3 is TGTGCCACCAGTGATCAGACAGGGGGAGGGAATCAGCCCCAGCATTTT. Translating it yields CATSDQTGGGNQPQHF.

The V call is TRBV27, the J call TRBJ2-1; possibly TRBD2 for D (6 bases). Germline CDR1 and CDR2: MNHEY and SMNVEV (reference sequence). Trimming took off 5 bases at V and 8 bases at J, with 16 bases between the two ends. This CDR3 contains 14 residues. The CDR3 sequence is CASSALAGYHEQFF. The CDR3 nucleotides read TGTGCCAGCAGTGCCCTCGCGGGGTACCATGAGCAGTTCTTC.

The gene calls are TRBV7-3 and TRBJ1-2; 12 bases fit TRBD1. V was clipped by 1 base and J by 7 bases; unmatched bases: 7. The CDR3 loop spans 16 amino acids. The V gene's germline CDR1 is SGHTA and CDR2 FQGTGA. CDR3 in amino acids: CASSLKPGQGAGGYTF. The CDR3 DNA reads TGTGCCAGCAGCTTAAAGCCGGGACAGGGGGCGGGTGGCTACACCTTC.

This clone appeared a single time. V is TRBV12-5 and J is TRBJ2-7; no firm D call. Germline V gene sequence: CDR1 LGHNT, CDR2 FRNRAP. The V end lost 6 bases, the J end lost 7 bases, and 13 bases lay between the germline ends. The length of the CDR3 is 12 residues. CDR3 in amino acids: CASGTLGVEQYF. For the CDR3, the DNA is TGTGCTAGTGGGACGCTCGGAGTGGAGCAGTACTTC.

The CDR3: CASSLRYDSLNTEAFF. The CDR3 nucleotides read TGCGCCAGCAGCCTGAGGTATGACTCTCTGAACACTGAAGCTTTCTTT. This chain joins TRBV4-1 and TRBJ1-1; unclear D gene. Trimming took 4 bases from V and 0 from J, leaving 15 bases between them. The length of the CDR3 is 16 residues. Germline lookup yields CDR1 MGHRA and CDR2 YSYEKL.

The chain couples TRBV5-6 to TRBJ1-1, with 10 bases aligning to TRBD1. The germline V gene has CDR1 SGHDT and CDR2 YYEEEE. CDR3 size: 15 residues. V shed 1 base, J shed 8 bases, and the junction held 8 bases outside the gene matches. The CDR3 protein is CASSLLGQGFPEAFF. The CDR3 DNA reads TGTGCCAGCAGCTTGTTGGGACAGGGGTTTCCGGAAGCTTTCTTT.

This chain uses TRBV5-1 with TRBJ1-5; D perhaps matches TRBD1 (6 bases). The V end lost 4 bases, the J end lost 6 bases, and 14 bases lay between the germline ends. The length of the CDR3 is 14 residues. Germline values: CDR1 SGHRS, CDR2 YFSETQ. The CDR3, as DNA: TGCGCCAGCAGCCTCGGGGGGGGCGGTCAGCCCCAGCATTTT. Its translation is CASSLGGGGQPQHF.

CDR3: CASSWLGLQNTLGKNIQYF. Written as DNA, the CDR3 is TGTGCCAGCAGCTGGTTGGGACTACAAAACACGCTGGGCAAAAACATTCAGTACTTC. The chain couples TRBV7-2 to TRBJ2-4, with 7 bases aligning to TRBD2. Unmatched junction bases numbered 18, after V lost 4 bases and J lost 3 bases. The CDR3 contains 19 residues. CDR1 is SGHTA, CDR2 FQGNSA, per germline.

The chain combines TRBV25-1 with TRBJ1-1, with 10 positions matching TRBD1. The length of the CDR3 is 15 residues. V gave up 1 base and J gave up 11 bases; unmatched junction bases: 10. Per the germline V gene, CDR1 is MGHDK and CDR2 is SYGVNS. CDR3 nucleotides: TGTGCCAGCAGTGAATCGGGACAGGGGTGGGATGGGGCTTTCTTT. It specifies CASSESGQGWDGAFF.

The chain recombines TRBV19 with TRBJ1-1; tentatively, D is TRBD1 (6 bases). This CDR3 comprises 14 residues. Germline V gene lookup returns CDR1 LNHDA and CDR2 SQIVND (reference sequence). With 10 bases removed from V and 5 bases from J, the gap between germline ends came to 20 bases. DNA for the CDR3: TGTGCCACCGATGACAGGCCCTCCGGGACTGAAGCTTTCTTT. This encodes CATDDRPSGTEAFF.

The gene calls are TRBV6-5 and TRBJ1-1; D is uncertain. The germline V gene has CDR1 MNHEY and CDR2 SVGAGI. This CDR3 has 14 amino acids. The V end lost 2 bases, the J end lost 6 bases, and 13 bases lay between the germline ends. The CDR3: CASSYPSGGPEAFF. Here the CDR3 DNA reads TGTGCCAGCAGTTACCCCTCGGGAGGACCTGAAGCTTTCTTT.

The chain carries TRBV14 and TRBJ1-2; 8 bases fit TRBD1. V lost 0 bases and J lost 5; bases outside the gene matches: 11. From germline, CDR1 is SGHDN and CDR2 FVKESK. The CDR3 extends over 17 amino acids. DNA of the CDR3: TGTGCCAGCAGCCAAGACGCCGGGACAGGCATAGTTTATGGCTACACCTTC. Translation gives CASSQDAGTGIVYGYTF.

Written as DNA, the CDR3 is TGTGCCAGCAGTTTTGTGGCGGGGGCCCTGGGCGAGCAGTACTTC. Its protein is CASSFVAGALGEQYF. This chain connects TRBV27 to TRBJ2-7, with D possibly TRBD2 on 7 matching bases. CDR1 and CDR2 (germline): MNHEY, SMNVEV (reference sequence). The CDR3 extends over 15 amino acids. The germline V and J ends were trimmed by 3 bases and 6 bases, with 18 bases remaining between them.

The chain links TRBV29-1 to TRBJ1-4; 9 nucleotides match TRBD1. Germline V gene lookup returns CDR1 SQVTM and CDR2 ANQGSEA. The CDR3 sequence is 13 residues long. With 7 bases clipped from V and 4 bases from J, the junction kept 4 bases outside the gene matches. The CDR3 is CSGWDRVNEKLFF. The CDR3 DNA reads as TGCAGCGGATGGGACAGGGTTAATGAAAAACTGTTTTTT.

This clone was observed a single time. Other DNA sequences in the sample encode the same CDR3. The chain has TRBV7-3 and TRBJ2-2; tentatively, D is TRBD2 (6 bases). Germline V CDR1 and CDR2: SGHTA, FQGTGA. This CDR3 contains 14 residues. Trimming took off 3 bases at V and 1 base at J, with 6 bases between the two ends. The CDR3 loop reads CASSLGLNTGELFF. The CDR3 DNA is TGTGCCAGCAGCTTGGGACTGAACACCGGGGAGCTGTTTTTT. Using reference TRBV7-3 and TRBJ2-2 for the parts outside the CDR3, the full variable domain is GAGVSQTPSNKVTEKGKYVELRCDPISGHTALYWYRQSLGQGPEFLIYFQGTGAADDSGLPNDRFFAVRPEGSVSTLKIQRTERGDSAVYLCASSLGLNTGELFFGEGSRLTVL.

This chain links TRBV24-1 with TRBJ2-1; 10 bases agree with TRBD1. CDR3 length: 13 residues. Trimming at V came to 12 bases and at J to 8 bases, leaving 9 bases not matched to a gene. Germline-derived CDR1 and CDR2 are KGHDR and SFDVKD. The CDR3 loop reads CAAGTGAIDEQFF. As DNA, the CDR3 is TGTGCCGCCGGGACAGGGGCTATAGATGAGCAGTTCTTC.

The V and J genes are TRBV28 and TRBJ1-2; 7 bases agree with TRBD1. Per germline, CDR1 MDHEN and CDR2 SYDVKM. The CDR3 is 16 amino acids. J gave up 0 bases and V 6 bases, and 10 bases lay outside the gene matches. The CDR3 region is CASRPAGTAANYGYTF. The CDR3 bases are TGTGCCAGCAGACCCGCGGGGACAGCAGCTAACTATGGCTACACCTTC.

The chain combines TRBV19 with TRBJ2-7, with D uncertain. The CDR3 length is 14 residues. The V and J ends lost 1 base and 3 bases respectively, with 10 bases between them. CDR1 is LNHDA and CDR2 is SQIVND in the germline V gene (reference sequence). CDR3 bases: TGTGCCAGTAGTATAGCGGCAGGCTACTACGAGCAGTACTTC. Translation gives CASSIAAGYYEQYF.

The chain is built from TRBV10-2 and TRBJ2-7; perhaps TRBD1 as D (6 bases). Trimming took off 6 bases at V and 2 bases at J, with 8 bases between the two ends. CDR1 is WSHSY and CDR2 is SAAADI in the germline V gene. The CDR3 extends over 12 amino acids. CDR3 sequence reads: CASRRGTYEQYF. The CDR3 coding sequence is TGCGCCAGCAGGAGGGGGACCTACGAGCAGTACTTC.

The chain uses TRBV7-3 and TRBJ2-5, with TRBD2 matching over 7 bases. Losses at the gene ends were 2 bases for V and 7 bases for J; bases not matched to a gene: 10. CDR1 and CDR2 from the germline V gene are SGHTA and FQGTGA. The CDR3 covers 15 residues. The DNA for the CDR3 is TGTGCCAGCAGCTTATATTCGGGGGGTAAGGGGACCCAGTACTTC. Amino acids: CASSLYSGGKGTQYF. Combining the CDR3 with reference TRBV7-3 and TRBJ2-5 gives the whole variable domain GAGVSQTPSNKVTEKGKYVELRCDPISGHTALYWYRQSLGQGPEFLIYFQGTGAADDSGLPNDRFFAVRPEGSVSTLKIQRTERGDSAVYLCASSLYSGGKGTQYFGPGTRLLVL.

CDR3 nucleotides: TGTGCCATCAACGGGGGGGGTAACTATGGCTACACCTTC. Protein: CAINGGGNYGYTF. This chain connects TRBV10-3 to TRBJ1-2, with D possibly matching TRBD1 (5 bases). This CDR3 has 13 amino acids. Germline CDR1 is ENHRY and CDR2 is SYGVKD. V shed 7 bases and J shed 1 base, with 10 bases lying between them.

The chain has TRBV5-1 and TRBJ2-1; 9 positions match TRBD2. Germline V CDR1 and CDR2: SGHRS, YFSETQ. The CDR3 sequence is 16 residues long. V lost 2 bases, J lost 0 bases, and 3 bases stayed unmatched. The CDR3 DNA is TGCGCCAGCAGCTTTAGTAGCGGGAGCTCCTACAATGAGCAGTTCTTC. This codes for CASSFSSGSSYNEQFF.

V gene TRBV9 combines with J gene TRBJ1-6, with unresolved D. The CDR3 is made up of 15 amino acids. Germline values: CDR1 SGDLS, CDR2 YYNGEE. Trimming left V 4 bases short and J 9 bases short, with 17 bases between. Written as DNA, the CDR3 is TGTGCCAGCAGCACCGGACGAGGCCGGGGTTCACCCCTCCACTTT. It codes for CASSTGRGRGSPLHF.

This clone has just one count. CDR3 nucleotide sequence: TGCGCCAGCAGCCAGGGAGCGGGGGGCCTTCCCTACGAGCAGTACTTC. It yields the protein CASSQGAGGLPYEQYF. The chain combines TRBV4-3 with TRBJ2-7, with TRBD2 matching 9 bases. With V trimmed by 3 bases and J by 2 bases, 8 bases remained unmatched. The CDR3 runs 16 residues. Germline CDR1 reads LGHNA; CDR2 reads YSLEER.